The table lists the clone carrying this T cell receptor beta chain with many counts. Germline loops: CDR1 MDHEN, CDR2 SYDVKM. V shed 8 bases and J shed 11 bases, with 21 bases lying between them. The CDR3 runs to 14 residues. These data are taken from a study of T cells in Graves' hyperthyroidism and ophthalmopathy. There were TCR beta CDR3 regions amplified from RNA transcripts. An initial round of RT-PCR targeting the TCR CDR3 relied on the HTBI primer set. Each CDR3 protein gets one entry after TCRdb re-called the multiplex PCR reads with MiXCR. The data hold some 620,000 distinct CDR3 sequences, with roughly 16% observed a single time.

This receptor was taken from a woman aged 30 to 39 with Graves' hyperthyroidism. J is TRBJ1-4 and V is TRBV28; D possibly corresponds to TRBD1 (5 bases). The sequenced sample consisted of blood. CDR3 amino acids: CASEGYGAGEKLFF. As DNA, the CDR3 is TGTGCCAGCGAGGGTTATGGGGCTGGTGAGAAACTGTTTTTT.